The rows below give T cell receptor beta chains drawn from one sample of a study of control samples from healthy donors and cancer patients. Clones were sequenced by immunoSEQ multiplex PCR, and TCRdb holds only the in-frame ones, with some missing. This table has about 130,000 clones, more than 75% appearing once. The sequencing input was blood. All receptors derive from a man between 18 and 35 years old in good health. The CDR3 runs from the conserved cysteine through the conserved F or W. Each record gives: V gene, J gene, CDR3 protein.

TRBV14	TRBJ2-6	CASSPPRAGANVLTF
TRBV9	TRBJ2-3	CASSASAGTSHYHTQYF
TRBV29-1	TRBJ1-2	CSVESGGQGYGYTF
TRBV10-1	TRBJ2-1	CASRNRYNEQFF
TRBV5-4	TRBJ2-3	CASSFAGYGDTQYF
TRBV18	TRBJ1-2	CASSHSHSYTF
TRBV30	TRBJ2-1	CAWSAPGGHEQFF
TRBV5-1	TRBJ2-7	CASSLALAATYEQYF
TRBV6-5	TRBJ2-1	CASSYRDRGHHEQFF
TRBV27	TRBJ2-1	CASSSQAGSGNEQFF
TRBV10-3	TRBJ1-3	CATQGATGNTIYF
TRBV10-3	TRBJ1-5	CAISESGGQSGQPQHF
TRBV10-3	TRBJ2-5	CATGSETQYF
TRBV6-4	TRBJ2-2	CASSDHGVGANTGELFF
TRBV7-9	TRBJ1-2	CASSLLSKGMGTF
TRBV11-2	TRBJ2-7	CASILAGGRSYEQYF
TRBV6-4	TRBJ2-2	CASSDSTWGTGELFF
TRBV3-1/TRBV3-2	TRBJ2-3	CASSQVITDTQYF
TRBV29-1	TRBJ1-6	CSVGGDRNSPLHF
TRBV15	TRBJ2-2	CATSEGAANTGELFF